This is a list of T cell receptor beta chains from one sample in a study of blood T cell repertoires in COVID-19. The table came from immunoSEQ multiplex PCR; TCRdb's copy has only in-frame clones and leaves some out. The sample has about 87,000 clones; under 85% are singletons. Material for sequencing was peripheral blood. All receptors derive from a woman aged 70 to 79 with acute or convalescent COVID-19. CDR3s include the opening cysteine and the closing phenylalanine or tryptophan. A D gene is named only where the DNA matches it firmly. Clone size, where shown, is once, few, many, or a class for clones that have expanded.

d_call | j_call | v_call | clone_size | cdr3_aa | cdr3_nt
TRBD1 | TRBJ1-4 | TRBV28 | . | CASSSTSGTGNEKLFF | TGTGCCAGCAGTTCCACCTCCGGGACAGGGAATGAAAAACTGTTTTTT
. | TRBJ2-7 | TRBV6-5 | . | CASSPSGPYEQYF | TGTGCCAGCAGTCCCTCAGGGCCGTACGAGCAGTACTTC
TRBD1 | TRBJ1-6 | TRBV15 | . | CATSGRQGANSPLHF | TGTGCCACCAGCGGGCGACAGGGGGCTAATTCACCCCTCCACTTT
. | TRBJ1-2 | TRBV5-1 | . | CASSLTTSGYTF | TGCGCCAGCAGCCTGACGACAAGCGGCTACACCTTC
. | TRBJ1-4 | TRBV27 | . | CASSPRGTQEKLFF | TGTGCCAGCAGTCCCCGAGGGACTCAGGAAAAACTGTTTTTT
. | TRBJ2-6 | TRBV15 | . | CATSRDMLNVLTF | TGTGCCACCAGCAGGGACATGTTGAACGTCCTGACTTTC
. | TRBJ2-1 | TRBV5-1 | . | CASRSTSSYNEQFF | TGCGCCAGCAGGTCGACTAGCTCCTACAATGAGCAGTTCTTC
TRBD1 | TRBJ1-1 | TRBV2 | . | CASRAGRTGASTEAFF | TGTGCCAGCCGAGCTGGGCGGACAGGGGCAAGCACTGAAGCTTTCTTT
TRBD1 | TRBJ2-1 | TRBV28 | . | CASTSGGNEQFF | TGTGCCAGCACCTCAGGGGGAAATGAGCAGTTCTTC
. | TRBJ1-2 | TRBV11-3 | . | CASSDLERGDYGYTF | TGTGCCAGCAGCGATTTGGAGAGAGGAGACTATGGCTACACCTTC
TRBD1 | TRBJ1-1 | TRBV28 | . | CASIPRGSEAFF | TGTGCCAGCATTCCCAGGGGGTCTGAAGCTTTCTTT
TRBD2 | TRBJ2-2 | TRBV3-1/TRBV3-2 | once | CASSRSGGYTGELFF | TGTGCCAGCAGCCGCAGCGGGGGATACACCGGGGAGCTGTTTTTT